This T cell receptor (beta chain) was obtained from a study of blood T cell repertoires in COVID-19. The CDR3 has 16 amino acids. With 3 bases clipped from V and 1 base from J, the junction kept 8 bases outside the gene matches. The germline V gene encodes CDR1 SGHRS and CDR2 YFSETQ. Authors' processing steps: Reference gene primers were amplified, and this amplification served to estimate nucleated cell counts. The table came from immunoSEQ multiplex PCR; TCRdb's copy has only in-frame clones and leaves some out. V and J calls and clone size are those listed in that table; D and trimming were worked out from the DNA. The data hold about 200,000 clones, with over 70% observed a single time.

The specimen sequenced was peripheral blood. The chain joins TRBV5-1 to TRBJ1-1, with 8 nucleotides matching TRBD1. The receptor was isolated from a woman at least 80 years old with acute or convalescent COVID-19. In DNA form, the CDR3 reads TGCGCCAGCAGCTCACACATGACAGGGGCGAACACTGAAGCTTTCTTT. Amino acid sequence: CASSSHMTGANTEAFF.